The 14 T cell receptor beta chains given below trace back to one sample, sequenced in a study of blood T cell repertoires in COVID-19. Here immunoSEQ multiplex PCR was the method, and the copy in TCRdb shows in-frame clones only, minus some. The table lists about 110,000 clones, more than 80% of them singletons, with about 1% in the top ten. Sample: peripheral blood. All receptors derive from a human donor in a cohort sampled during active COVID-19.

The rearrangement uses TRBV29-1 and TRBJ1-2, with D uncertain. CDR1 is SQVTM, CDR2 ANQGSEA, per germline. The CDR3 is made up of 11 amino acids. The CDR3 region has the DNA TGCACCACTTCACGGAGCTATGGCTACACCTTC. Protein: CTTSRSYGYTF.

The V and J genes are TRBV19 and TRBJ1-5, with D unclear. Trimming stripped 6 bases from V and 0 bases from J, with 15 bases between. This CDR3 has 16 residues. Germline V CDR1 and CDR2: LNHDA, SQIVND (reference sequence). The CDR3 reads CASRWLMGSSNQPQHF. CDR3 nucleotides: TGTGCCAGTAGATGGTTGATGGGCTCTAGCAATCAGCCCCAGCATTTT.

The V gene is TRBV2, the J gene TRBJ2-7, with TRBD1 matching 8 bases. The CDR3 is 15 amino acids. V lost 3 bases to trimming and J lost 2 bases; unmatched junction nucleotides: 6. Per germline, CDR1 SNHLY and CDR2 FYNNEI. CDR3 coding DNA: TGTGCCAGCAGTGAGCGGACAGGGACAACCTACGAGCAGTACTTC. As protein: CASSERTGTTYEQYF.

The chain is built from TRBV5-1 and TRBJ1-2, with D perhaps TRBD1 (5 bases). CDR1 and CDR2 from the germline V gene are SGHRS and YFSETQ. V was trimmed by 0 bases and J by 12 bases, leaving 12 bases between them. The CDR3 has 12 residues. The CDR3 here is CASSLEGVDNTF. The CDR3 coding sequence is TGCGCCAGCAGCTTGGAGGGCGTGGACAACACCTTC.

This rearrangement joins TRBV7-3 to TRBJ2-3, with 8 bases matching TRBD2. Trimming took 5 bases from V and 6 from J; bases not matched to a gene: 4. Germline V lookup: CDR1 SGHTA, CDR2 FQGTGA. CDR3 length: 13 amino acids. In nucleotides, the CDR3 is TGTGCCAGCAGCCCGGGACTAGGGGATACGCAGTATTTT. Translating it yields CASSPGLGDTQYF.

The rearrangement uses TRBV28 and TRBJ2-7; the match to TRBD2 covers 10 bases. V shed 5 bases and J 9 bases; nucleotides not matched to a gene: 16. CDR1 MDHEN and CDR2 SYDVKM come from the germline V gene. The CDR3 loop spans 16 amino acids. DNA for the CDR3: TGTGCCAGCAGTCAAACCCTTAGCGGGAGGTTTGTCCGGCAGTACTTC. This translates into CASSQTLSGRFVRQYF.

The chain employs TRBV3-1 (or the pseudogene TRBV3-2) and TRBJ2-1, with a tentative D call TRBD1 (7 bases). CDR3 length: 12 residues. The germline CDR1 and CDR2 sequences are LGHDT and YNNKEL (reference sequence). V was shortened by 4 bases and J by 15 bases, with 16 bases between the two germline ends. The CDR3 sequence is CASSLPGGRLFF. The DNA for the CDR3 is TGTGCCAGCAGCCTTCCAGGGGGGAGGCTGTTCTTC.

V usage is TRBV7-2 and J usage is TRBJ2-5, with 15 bases that match TRBD2. With V trimmed by 3 bases and J by 2 bases, 1 base remained unmatched. From germline, CDR1 is SGHTA and CDR2 FQGNSA. This CDR3 contains 16 residues. This CDR3 is CASSLGLAGGQETQYF. CDR3 bases: TGTGCCAGCAGCTTGGGACTAGCGGGGGGACAAGAGACCCAGTACTTC.

This chain links TRBV5-1 with TRBJ2-1, with 12 bases aligning to TRBD2. This CDR3 is built from 16 residues. V lost 6 bases and J lost 8; bases outside the gene matches: 12. Germline V gene lookup returns CDR1 SGHRS and CDR2 YFSETQ. DNA of the CDR3: TGCGCCAGCACCACCCTGTCTAGCGGGGGGGCCGATGAGCAGTTCTTC. This translates into CASTTLSSGGADEQFF.

This chain links TRBV12-3 or TRBV12-4 with TRBJ1-2; 7 nucleotides line up with TRBD1. The CDR3 has 12 amino acids. With V trimmed by 6 bases and J by 5 bases, 3 bases remained unmatched. CDR3 sequence reads: CASRTGIYGYTF. CDR3 DNA sequence: TGTGCCAGCAGGACAGGGATATATGGCTACACCTTC.

This chain links TRBV5-4 with TRBJ1-2; the D gene is possibly TRBD1 (5 bases). In germline, CDR1 is SGHNT, CDR2 YYREEE (reference sequence). There are 14 residues in the CDR3. V was clipped by 0 bases and J by 6 bases, with 12 bases between them. CDR3: CASSLAREVNGYTF. CDR3 nucleotide sequence: TGTGCCAGCAGCTTGGCCAGGGAGGTAAATGGCTACACCTTC.

The rearrangement uses TRBV3-1 (or the pseudogene TRBV3-2) and TRBJ2-7; TRBD2 is a possible D gene (5 bases). CDR3 size: 18 residues. Germline V gives CDR1 LGHDT, CDR2 YNNKEL (reference sequence). The V end lost 1 base, the J end lost 3 bases, and 22 bases lay between the germline ends. CDR3 amino acids: CASSQGPYAGSRYYEQYF. The CDR3, as DNA: TGTGCCAGCAGCCAAGGTCCCTACGCGGGTTCGCGGTACTACGAGCAGTACTTC.

The genes are TRBV12-5 and TRBJ2-3, with 11 bases lining up with TRBD2. This CDR3 comprises 13 residues. Germline CDR1 reads LGHNT; CDR2 reads FRNRAP. V shed 10 bases and J 6 bases; nucleotides not matched to a gene: 6. The CDR3 loop reads CATSSSGGDTQYF. CDR3 nucleotides: TGTGCTACCAGTTCTAGCGGGGGGGATACGCAGTATTTT. Based on the CDR3 plus reference TRBV12-5 and TRBJ2-3, the full variable domain is DARVTQTPRHKVTEMGQEVTMRCQPILGHNTVFWYRQTMMQGLELLAYFRNRAPLDDSGMPKDRFSAEMPDATLATLKIQPSEPRDSAVYFCATSSSGGDTQYFGPGTRLTVL.

This sequence joins TRBV11-3 and TRBJ2-1, with D maybe TRBD1 (7 bases). The CDR3 has 14 residues. Germline V lookup: CDR1 SGHNT, CDR2 YENEEA. The ends were cut back, 5 bases at V and 4 bases at J, with 12 bases in the middle. DNA of the CDR3: TGTGCCAGCAGCCCCCAGGGGGGATACAATGAGCAGTTCTTC. The encoded protein is CASSPQGGYNEQFF.